This TCR beta chain was found in a study of shared clonotypes between healthy human individuals. Background on the study: The study used three CD4 naive, three CD4 memory, two CD8 naive and one CD8 memory plate per donor. Whole-study results and caveats: Unshared clonotypes carried lower generation probabilities than those common to all four donors. The authors sampled blood alone, and tissue repertoires likely differ. A small donor pool kept down the genetic and exposure-history diversity that was represented.

Germline CDR1 reads KGHSH; CDR2 reads LQKENI. Trimming took 6 bases from V and 3 from J; bases not matched to a gene: 11. The CDR3 contains 15 residues. TCRdb's table, derived via immunoSEQ multiplex PCR, lists solely in-frame clones and lacks some. Among some 240,000 clones, approximately 70% were seen once, and the ten largest hold over 8.5%. About this clone: The antigen is undetermined.

The clonotype was recovered from a man aged 25-45 years in good health. The gene calls are TRBV18 and TRBJ2-7; 7 bases fit TRBD1. The sample consisted of memory CD4+ T cells sorted from blood. Subset in this sample: CD45RA-negative fraction. This CDR3 is CASSLRQGANYEQYF. DNA of the CDR3: TGTGCCAGCTCTCTTCGACAGGGAGCTAACTACGAGCAGTACTTC.